The sample holds a few counts of the clone carrying this T cell receptor beta chain. What it binds is unknown. The data belong to a study of blood T cells in healthy people across ages. The CDR3 has 16 residues. V lost 2 bases and J 4 bases, leaving 18 bases between the germline ends. Germline V gene lookup returns CDR1 SGHRS and CDR2 YFSETQ. A second PCR, run for roughly 7 to 11 cycles, used a sample-barcoded 5' primer plus a J-beta primer mix. Via MiXCR, TCRdb re-called the 5' RACE reads, giving one row per CDR3 protein. Of around 1.7 million distinct CDR3 sequences in the sample, over 25% were seen once. Study results and caveats: Getting older went along with TCR beta diversity per million T cells dropping roughly linearly. Unsorted PBMC input precluded a conclusive naive versus antigen-experienced comparison.

The chain couples TRBV5-1 to TRBJ2-5; tentatively, D is TRBD2 (6 bases). The sequence came from a woman between 25 and 40 years old in good health. Sequencing was performed on blood. CDR3 loop: CASSLNPRDLTETQYF. The DNA of the CDR3 is TGCGCCAGCAGCTTAAACCCCCGGGACTTAACAGAGACCCAGTACTTC.